Below, 22 T cell receptor beta chains from the same sample are listed, as sequenced in a study of T cell repertoires in cytomegalovirus infection. Their target antigens are unknown. Each CDR3 protein is one row after TCRdb ran MiXCR on the reads. The data show about half a million distinct CDR3 sequences, 30% to 40% seen once. Material: cultured PBMCs, obtained from culture after CMV antigen stimulation. These receptor sequences come from a human donor in good health (CMV status not recorded). Some clones in this sample may be carry-over from other donors' samples.

This chain connects TRBV28 to TRBJ1-1, with D possibly being TRBD1 (6 bases). Germline values: CDR1 MDHEN, CDR2 SYDVKM. The V end lost 7 bases, the J end lost 0 bases, and 9 bases lay between the germline ends. The CDR3 runs to 13 residues. The CDR3 sequence is CASTPGVNTEAFF. For the CDR3, the DNA is TGTGCCAGCACCCCAGGGGTGAACACTGAAGCTTTCTTT.

This clonotype turned up a few times. V gene TRBV7-8 combines with J gene TRBJ2-2; D could derive from TRBD1 or TRBD2 (6 bases each). V was shortened by 2 bases and J by 6 bases, with 13 bases between the two germline ends. This CDR3 comprises 15 residues. CDR1 is SGHVS and CDR2 is FQNEAQ in the germline V gene. CDR3 in DNA: TGTGCCAGCAGCTTAACAAGGGGGGCCCCCGGGGAGCTGTTTTTT. It yields the protein CASSLTRGAPGELFF.

The chain joins TRBV7-8 to TRBJ2-7; no definite D call. The V end was cut by 5 bases, the J end by 0 bases, with 5 bases between. The CDR3 is 12 residues long. The germline V gene encodes CDR1 SGHVS and CDR2 FQNEAQ. The CDR3 region is CASSVVSYEQYV. The CDR3 DNA reads TGTGCCAGCAGCGTCGTCTCCTACGAGCAGTACGTC.

This clonotype was seen a few times. The V and J genes are TRBV10-3 and TRBJ2-1; D not resolved. V shed 0 bases and J shed 11 bases, with 11 bases lying between them. The CDR3 spans 13 residues. Germline V gives CDR1 ENHRY, CDR2 SYGVKD. This CDR3 reads CAISESRIVQQFF. CDR3 DNA sequence: TGTGCCATCAGTGAGTCGAGGATAGTTCAGCAGTTCTTC.

The chain combines TRBV4-1 with TRBJ2-5, with 7 bases aligning to TRBD1. This CDR3 has 16 amino acids. Per germline, CDR1 MGHRA and CDR2 YSYEKL. Unmatched junction bases numbered 9, after V lost 0 bases and J lost 5 bases. Here the CDR3 DNA reads TGCGCCAGCAGCCAAGATCGAGACAGGGTTTTTGAGACCCAGTACTTC. It encodes CASSQDRDRVFETQYF.

This clonotype has just a few counts. The rearrangement links TRBV6-2 or TRBV6-3 to TRBJ1-1; 7 bases are a match to TRBD1. V lost 6 bases and J lost 4; bases outside the gene matches: 20. Germline lookup yields CDR1 MNHEY and CDR2 SVGEGT. This CDR3 is built from 18 residues. The CDR3 loop is CASRSPQRQGRMSTEAFF. The CDR3 coding sequence is TGTGCCAGCAGGTCACCCCAAAGACAGGGAAGGATGAGCACTGAAGCTTTCTTT.

The V call is TRBV7-2, the J call TRBJ1-1, with D hard to call. The CDR3 is 11 amino acids. V shed 6 bases and J shed 10 bases, with 12 bases lying between them. Germline assignment: CDR1 SGHTA and CDR2 FQGNSA. The CDR3 spells CASSYLTTAFF. CDR3 DNA: TGTGCCAGCAGTTATCTTACGACAGCTTTCTTT.

The chain employs TRBV15 and TRBJ1-3, with D possibly matching TRBD1 (6 bases). Trimming stripped 4 bases from V and 0 bases from J, with 22 bases between. The CDR3 runs to 19 residues. From germline, CDR1 is LNHNV and CDR2 YYDKDF (reference sequence). CDR3 loop: CATSTRSADRSSSGNTIYF. The CDR3 DNA reads as TGTGCCACCAGCACCCGCTCCGCGGACAGATCGAGCTCTGGAAACACCATATATTTT.

This clonotype was seen only a few times. The chain combines TRBV25-1 with TRBJ1-1, with TRBD1 matching over 9 bases. The CDR3 consists of 14 residues. After removal of 6 bases from V and 4 bases from J, the junction contained 6 bases not matched to a gene. Germline V CDR1 and CDR2: MGHDK, SYGVNS. CDR3 residues: CASRRQGVGTEAFF. In DNA form, the CDR3 reads TGTGCCAGCAGGAGACAGGGGGTAGGCACTGAAGCTTTCTTT.

The rearrangement joins TRBV5-1 to TRBJ1-6, with 7 bases lining up with TRBD1. Germline V gene data show CDR1 as SGHRS and CDR2 as YFSETQ. The V segment lost 2 bases and the J segment 7 bases; nucleotides outside the gene matches: 6. This CDR3 has 15 amino acids. Here the CDR3 DNA reads TGCGCCAGCAGCTTTACAGGGGTATCGAATTCACCCCTCCACTTT. It codes for CASSFTGVSNSPLHF. The complete variable domain, with remaining parts taken from reference TRBV5-1 and TRBJ1-6, reads KAGVTQTPRYLIKTRGQQVTLSCSPISGHRSVSWYQQTPGQGLQFLFEYFSETQRNKGNFPGRFSGRQFSNSRSEMNVSTLELGDSALYLCASSFTGVSNSPLHFGNGTRLTVT.

Points on this clonotype: A much larger clone lies a single base off, so this may be a read error. This chain links TRBV7-2 with TRBJ2-3, with 8 bases identical to TRBD1. This CDR3 is 13 amino acids long. Germline-derived CDR1 and CDR2 are SGHTA and FQGNSA. The trim removed 5 bases at V and 4 bases at J, leaving 2 bases unmatched. The CDR3 loop is CASSTQGADTQYF. CDR3 sequence (DNA): TGTGCCAGCAGCACACAGGGGGCAGATACGCAGTATTTT. The full variable domain, rest sourced from reference TRBV7-2 and TRBJ2-3, is GAGVSQSPSNKVTEKGKDVELRCDPISGHTALYWYRQSLGQGLEFLIYFQGNSAPDKSGLPSDRFSAERTGGSVSTLTIQRTQQEDSAVYLCASSTQGADTQYFGPGTRLTVL.

This clonotype was counted only a few times. The gene calls are TRBV27 and TRBJ2-3; D gene unclear. Trimming shortened V by 5 bases and J by 0 bases, and 9 bases separated the two germline ends. The V gene's germline CDR1 is MNHEY and CDR2 SMNVEV (reference sequence). The CDR3 spans 14 residues. CDR3 nucleotide sequence: TGTGCCAGCAGTCCGACCTTTAGCACAGATACGCAGTATTTT. Its translation is CASSPTFSTDTQYF.

CDR3 loop: CAISFSGEMHETQYF. The CDR3 coding sequence is TGTGCCATCAGCTTTAGCGGGGAGATGCATGAGACCCAGTACTTC. The rearrangement uses TRBV10-3 and TRBJ2-5, with 8 bases lining up with TRBD2. The CDR3 covers 15 residues. Losses at the gene ends were 6 bases for V and 5 bases for J; bases not matched to a gene: 11. Germline lookup yields CDR1 ENHRY and CDR2 SYGVKD.

This clonotype was found a few times. The rearrangement uses TRBV7-2 and TRBJ1-5, with TRBD1 matching 7 bases. CDR1 and CDR2 from the germline V gene are SGHTA and FQGNSA. The CDR3 loop spans 15 amino acids. The V and J ends lost 5 bases and 3 bases, in that order; junction bases with no gene match: 7. The chain's CDR3 is CASSPGTVNNQPQHF. In nucleotides, the CDR3 is TGTGCCAGCAGCCCCGGGACAGTCAACAATCAGCCCCAGCATTTT.

At least ten counts were recorded for this clonotype. This chain connects TRBV7-2 to TRBJ2-3; perhaps TRBD2 as D (6 bases). Germline V gene sequence: CDR1 SGHTA, CDR2 FQGNSA. Trimming removed 2 bases at V and 1 base at J, with 7 bases between. This CDR3 has 14 amino acids. The CDR3 loop is CASSLSSGTDTQYF. The DNA of the CDR3 is TGTGCCAGCAGCTTATCTAGCGGCACAGATACGCAGTATTTT.

This clonotype was observed a few times. The chain has TRBV19 and TRBJ2-5; TRBD2 might be the D (6 bases). CDR1 LNHDA and CDR2 SQIVND come from the germline V gene (reference sequence). The CDR3 totals 15 residues. The V end lost 5 bases, the J end lost 2 bases, and 15 bases lay between the germline ends. The CDR3 is CASSVGRIPQETQYF. CDR3 nucleotide sequence: TGTGCCAGTAGTGTGGGGAGGATTCCTCAAGAGACCCAGTACTTC. The complete variable domain, with remaining parts taken from reference TRBV19 and TRBJ2-5, reads DGGITQSPKYLFRKEGQNVTLSCEQNLNHDAMYWYRQDPGQGLRLIYYSQIVNDFQKGDIAEGYSVSREKKESFPLTVTSAQKNPTAFYLCASSVGRIPQETQYFGPGTRLLVL.

In this sample, this clonotype turned up a few times. This chain links TRBV7-2 with TRBJ2-5, with TRBD2 identical over 9 bases. J gave up 12 bases and V 3 bases, and 8 bases lay outside the gene matches. CDR1 is SGHTA, CDR2 FQGNSA, per germline. The CDR3 is 13 amino acids. CDR3 residues: CASSLDSGRAKYF. CDR3 DNA: TGTGCCAGCAGCTTGGATAGCGGGAGAGCCAAGTACTTC.

This clonotype appeared a few times. The chain links TRBV20-1 to TRBJ2-3, with no clear D. Looked up from germline, CDR1 is DFQATT and CDR2 is SNEGSKA (reference sequence). This CDR3 is built from 11 residues. Between the trimmed V and J ends, which lost 6 bases and 4 bases, there was a span of 8 bases. The CDR3: CSAAAADTQYF. CDR3 bases: TGCAGTGCAGCCGCGGCAGATACGCAGTATTTT.

Many counts were recorded for this clonotype. The chain joins TRBV7-2 to TRBJ1-2; possibly TRBD1 for D (5 bases). Germline-derived CDR1 and CDR2 are SGHTA and FQGNSA. Trimming cost V 4 bases and J 0 bases, with 9 bases left between them. The CDR3 runs 14 residues. CDR3 sequence (DNA): TGTGCCAGCAGCTCGGACACCACTAACTATGGCTACACCTTC. Translation: CASSSDTTNYGYTF.

This clonotype was counted once. This chain joins TRBV28 and TRBJ1-2, with 7 positions matching TRBD1. V shed 2 bases, J shed 4 bases, and the junction held 10 bases outside the gene matches. The CDR3 extends over 16 amino acids. Looked up from germline, CDR1 is MDHEN and CDR2 is SYDVKM. CDR3 region: CASSLATGDWSYGYTF. In nucleotides, the CDR3 is TGTGCCAGCAGTTTAGCCACAGGGGATTGGAGCTATGGCTACACCTTC.

This clonotype appeared once. The gene calls are TRBV15 and TRBJ1-2, with D unresolved. This CDR3 is built from 13 residues. Germline CDR1 and CDR2: LNHNV and YYDKDF (reference sequence). V was pared by 5 bases and J by 2 bases, with 9 bases between. CDR3 region: CATSHGQNYGYTF. The CDR3 region has the DNA TGTGCCACCAGCCACGGGCAAAACTATGGCTACACCTTC. The full variable domain, in which reference TRBV15 and TRBJ1-2 provide the parts outside the CDR3, is DAMVIQNPRYQVTQFGKPVTLSCSQTLNHNVMYWYQQKSSQAPKLLFHYYDKDFNNEADTPDNFQSRRPNTSFCFLDIRSPGLGDTAMYLCATSHGQNYGYTFGSGTRLTVV.

The chain has TRBV10-3 and TRBJ1-5; tentatively, D is TRBD1 (6 bases). There are 14 residues in the CDR3. The germline V gene has CDR1 ENHRY and CDR2 SYGVKD. Between the trimmed V and J ends, which lost 10 bases and 7 bases, there was a span of 20 bases. The CDR3 DNA sequence: TGTGCCACCCGGGGGATGGACAGAAGGCAGCCCCAGCATTTT. This encodes CATRGMDRRQPQHF.